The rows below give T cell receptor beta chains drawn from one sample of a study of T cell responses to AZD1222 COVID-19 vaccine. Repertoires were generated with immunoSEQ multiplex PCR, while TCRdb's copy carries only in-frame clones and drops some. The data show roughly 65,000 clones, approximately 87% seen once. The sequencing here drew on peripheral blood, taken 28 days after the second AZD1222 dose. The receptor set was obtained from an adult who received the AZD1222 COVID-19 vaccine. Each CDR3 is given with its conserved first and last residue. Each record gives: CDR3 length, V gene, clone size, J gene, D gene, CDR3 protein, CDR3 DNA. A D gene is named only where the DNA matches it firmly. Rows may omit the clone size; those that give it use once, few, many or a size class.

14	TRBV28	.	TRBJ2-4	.	CASSLVTGYGIQYF	TGTGCCAGCAGTTTGGTGACAGGATACGGCATTCAGTACTTC
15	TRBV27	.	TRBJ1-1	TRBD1	CASRLDDRGSTEAFF	TGTGCCAGCAGGCTAGACGACAGGGGGAGCACTGAAGCTTTCTTT
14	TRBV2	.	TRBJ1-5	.	CASSPGPSGAPQHF	TGTGCCAGCAGTCCCGGGCCTTCCGGGGCGCCCCAGCATTTT
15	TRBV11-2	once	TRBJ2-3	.	CASSLTRAFTDTQYF	TGTGCCAGCAGCTTAACTCGAGCCTTCACAGATACGCAGTATTTT
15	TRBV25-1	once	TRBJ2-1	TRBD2	CASSEVPGGPTEQFF	TGTGCCAGCAGTGAAGTTCCGGGGGGGCCAACTGAGCAGTTCTTC
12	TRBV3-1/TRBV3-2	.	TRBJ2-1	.	CASSQALGKQFF	TGTGCCAGCAGCCAAGCTTTGGGAAAGCAGTTCTTC
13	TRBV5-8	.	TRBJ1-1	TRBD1	CASSLWGQGEAFF	TGTGCCAGCAGCTTGTGGGGACAGGGGGAAGCTTTCTTT
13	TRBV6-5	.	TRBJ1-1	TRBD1	CASRMDRDTEAFF	TGTGCCAGCAGGATGGACAGGGACACTGAAGCTTTCTTT
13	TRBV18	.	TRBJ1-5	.	CASSPGENQPQHF	TGTGCCAGCTCACCGGGGGAAAATCAGCCCCAGCATTTT
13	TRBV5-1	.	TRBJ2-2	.	CASSFYNTGELFF	TGCGCCAGCAGCTTCTATAACACCGGGGAGCTGTTTTTT
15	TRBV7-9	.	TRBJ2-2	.	CASSFLESNTGELFF	TGTGCCAGCAGCTTTCTGGAGTCTAACACCGGGGAGCTGTTTTTT